These T cell receptor beta chains were read from a single sample in a study of tumor and adjacent non-tumor tissue in lung cancer. TCRdb fed the multiplex PCR reads into MiXCR, producing one record per CDR3 protein. The data show 120,000 or so distinct CDR3 sequences, around three fifths seen once. The sample taken for sequencing was lung tumor tissue. The source is a man younger than 45 with non-small cell lung cancer. CDR3s include the opening cysteine and the closing phenylalanine or tryptophan. D genes are given only for firm matches. Expanded clones are given a class, and other clones once, few, many or no size at all.

CARSQGGRGMYGEQFF | TGCGCCAGAAGCCAAGGCGGGCGGGGAATGTATGGTGAGCAGTTCTTC | - | TRBJ2-1 | TRBV4-1 | -
CASSLGQTNEQFF | TGTGCCAGCAGCTTGGGACAAACCAATGAGCAGTTCTTC | - | TRBJ2-1 | TRBV11-2 | -
CASSNPRVKEPQHF | TGTGCCAGTAGTAACCCCAGGGTCAAGGAGCCCCAGCATTTT | - | TRBJ1-5 | TRBV19 | -
CSASALTGSTYEQYF | TGCAGTGCTTCCGCACTGACAGGCAGTACTTACGAGCAGTACTTC | - | TRBJ2-7 | TRBV20-1 | -
CASSLSRYNEQFF | TGTGCCAGCAGCTTGAGCAGATACAATGAGCAGTTCTTC | - | TRBJ2-1 | TRBV5-6 | -
CASAMGQANTEAFF | TGTGCCAGCGCCATGGGACAGGCGAACACTGAAGCTTTCTTT | TRBD1 | TRBJ1-1 | TRBV6-1 | -
CNSSADTYNSPLHF | TGTAACAGCAGTGCCGACACTTATAATTCACCCCTCCACTTT | - | TRBJ1-6 | TRBV11-1 | -
CASRVKTGSGGYIF | TGTGCCAGCAGGGTAAAGACAGGGTCAGGCGGCTACATCTTC | TRBD1 | TRBJ1-2 | TRBV6-1 | -
CASSLRLAGGSSYDEQFF | TGTGCCAGCAGCTTGCGACTAGCGGGAGGGAGCTCCTACGATGAGCAATTCTTT | TRBD2 | TRBJ2-1 | TRBV11-2 | -
CASSYSAVSGELFF | TGTGCCAGCAGTTACTCAGCAGTCTCCGGGGAGTTGTTTTTT | - | TRBJ2-2 | TRBV6-2/TRBV6-3 | -
CASSYASSGNNSPLHF | TGTGCCAGCAGTTACGCCTCTTCCGGGAATAATTCACCCCTCCACTTT | - | TRBJ1-6 | TRBV6-5 | few
CAISESVGLAGSSRTDTQYF | TGTGCCATCAGTGAGTCGGTGGGACTAGCGGGAAGCTCCCGGACAGATACGCAGTATTTT | TRBD2 | TRBJ2-3 | TRBV10-3 | -
CAGRKQGAGQQETQYF | TGTGCCGGCAGAAAACAGGGGGCTGGACAACAAGAGACCCAGTACTTC | TRBD1 | TRBJ2-5 | TRBV12-3/TRBV12-4 | -
CGSSGRENTEAFF | TGTGGCAGCAGTGGACGGGAGAACACTGAAGCTTTCTTT | - | TRBJ1-1 | TRBV6-2/TRBV6-3 | -